Listed here are 11 T cell receptor beta chains from one sample, sequenced in a study of T-cell reconstitution after alpha-beta-depleted transplantation in children. Preparation of the TCRbeta library used unique molecular identifiers. A single record per CDR3 protein comes from TCRdb applying MiXCR to the PCR reads. The sample yields about 410,000 distinct CDR3 sequences, roughly 22% seen once. Sequenced material: PBMCs from the stem cell graft donor, taken from the stem cell graft. These receptors were taken from a human donor who donated a stem cell graft to a child with acute myeloid leukemia.

The V gene is TRBV7-9, the J gene TRBJ2-1; TRBD1 aligns across 7 bases. From germline, CDR1 is SEHNR and CDR2 FQNEAQ (reference sequence). The CDR3 spans 13 residues. J lost 10 bases, V lost 5 bases, and 8 bases had no gene match. The CDR3 region is CASSDPGGSEQFF. The CDR3 DNA sequence: TGTGCCAGCAGCGATCCAGGGGGTTCCGAGCAGTTCTTC.

V usage is TRBV20-1 and J usage is TRBJ2-5; 11 nucleotides align to TRBD2. V was clipped by 5 bases and J by 4 bases; unmatched bases: 18. This CDR3 is built from 18 residues. CDR1 is DFQATT, CDR2 SNEGSKA, per germline (reference sequence). CDR3: CSAPPGLLAGDFLETQYF. The CDR3 DNA is TGCAGTGCTCCCCCTGGGCTACTAGCGGGAGATTTTCTAGAGACCCAGTACTTC.

V usage is TRBV5-1 and J usage is TRBJ2-2, with a possible D match to TRBD2 (5 bases). This CDR3 has 14 residues. Trimming shortened V by 3 bases and J by 3 bases, and 9 bases separated the two germline ends. The germline V gene has CDR1 SGHRS and CDR2 YFSETQ. The CDR3 region has the DNA TGCGCCAGCAGCTGGGAGCCGGACACCGGGGAGCTGTTTTTT. Protein: CASSWEPDTGELFF. Full variable domain (outside the CDR3, taken from reference TRBV5-1 and TRBJ2-2): KAGVTQTPRYLIKTRGQQVTLSCSPISGHRSVSWYQQTPGQGLQFLFEYFSETQRNKGNFPGRFSGRQFSNSRSEMNVSTLELGDSALYLCASSWEPDTGELFFGEGSRLTVL.

This clonotype was detected only a few times. The rearrangement uses TRBV24-1 and TRBJ2-1, with TRBD1 matching over 7 bases. Germline-derived CDR1 and CDR2 are KGHDR and SFDVKD. CDR3 size: 14 residues. V lost 9 bases to trimming and J lost 1 base; unmatched junction nucleotides: 5. CDR3 region: CATQPGQSYNEQFF. CDR3 sequence (DNA): TGTGCCACCCAACCGGGACAGTCCTACAATGAGCAGTTCTTC.

About this clonotype itself: A much larger clone is a single base away; this may be a read error. This chain links TRBV12-3 or TRBV12-4 with TRBJ1-1, with 9 bases that match TRBD1. This CDR3 comprises 14 residues. Trimming cost V 4 bases and J 9 bases; bases outside gene matches: 9. CDR3 coding DNA: TGTGCCAGCAGTTCGATAGGACAGGGGCTGAAAGCTTTCTTT. Amino acids: CASSSIGQGLKAFF.

This chain joins TRBV7-9 and TRBJ2-1; TRBD2 agrees at 12 bases. The germline CDR1 and CDR2 sequences are SEHNR and FQNEAQ (reference sequence). This CDR3 comprises 16 residues. The J segment lost 8 bases and the V segment lost 5 bases, leaving 10 bases of the junction unmatched. Here the CDR3 reads CASSAKTSGSLYEQFF. Written as DNA, the CDR3 is TGTGCCAGCAGCGCGAAGACTAGCGGGAGCCTCTATGAGCAGTTCTTC.

This clonotype was seen at least ten times. The CDR3 DNA follows: TGCAGTGCTAGGGAAATATCAACCTATTACGAGCAGTACTTC. It yields the protein CSAREISTYYEQYF. V and J are TRBV20-1 and TRBJ2-7; the D is unclear. This CDR3 spans 14 amino acids. Per germline, CDR1 DFQATT and CDR2 SNEGSKA (reference sequence). V was clipped by 3 bases and J by 4 bases, with 16 bases between them.

This clonotype was counted only a few times. The chain carries TRBV12-3 or TRBV12-4 and TRBJ2-1; D may be TRBD2 (6 bases). V was clipped by 6 bases and J by 2 bases, with 17 bases between them. The CDR3 consists of 16 residues. CDR3 in amino acids: CASRLPGTLPYNEQFF. CDR3 DNA: TGTGCCAGCAGACTCCCCGGGACTCTCCCCTACAATGAGCAGTTCTTC.

The rearrangement joins TRBV20-1 to TRBJ2-1; maybe TRBD2 (5 bases). The V end lost 3 bases, the J end lost 0 bases, and 15 bases lay between the germline ends. The CDR3 is made up of 16 amino acids. Germline-derived CDR1 and CDR2 are DFQATT and SNEGSKA (reference sequence). CDR3: CSARVTGVTSYNEQFF. The CDR3, as DNA: TGCAGTGCTAGGGTCACCGGGGTGACCTCCTACAATGAGCAGTTCTTC.

V gene TRBV20-1 combines with J gene TRBJ2-7; 8 bases map to TRBD1. The V segment lost 1 base and the J segment 0 bases; nucleotides outside the gene matches: 2. Looked up from germline, CDR1 is DFQATT and CDR2 is SNEGSKA (reference sequence). The CDR3 totals 14 residues. The CDR3 nucleotides read TGCAGTGCTAGAGGGCAGGGGGCCTCCTACGAGCAGTACTTC. It encodes CSARGQGASYEQYF.

J is TRBJ2-7 and V is TRBV21-1; TRBD1 was called by the table and not checked on the DNA. TRBV21-1 is a pseudogene segment. This CDR3 contains 16 residues. The CDR3 protein is CASSKVEAGESYEQYF. The CDR3 nucleotides are TGTGCCAGCAGCAAAGTAGAGGCAGGGGAATCCTACGAGCAGTACTTC.